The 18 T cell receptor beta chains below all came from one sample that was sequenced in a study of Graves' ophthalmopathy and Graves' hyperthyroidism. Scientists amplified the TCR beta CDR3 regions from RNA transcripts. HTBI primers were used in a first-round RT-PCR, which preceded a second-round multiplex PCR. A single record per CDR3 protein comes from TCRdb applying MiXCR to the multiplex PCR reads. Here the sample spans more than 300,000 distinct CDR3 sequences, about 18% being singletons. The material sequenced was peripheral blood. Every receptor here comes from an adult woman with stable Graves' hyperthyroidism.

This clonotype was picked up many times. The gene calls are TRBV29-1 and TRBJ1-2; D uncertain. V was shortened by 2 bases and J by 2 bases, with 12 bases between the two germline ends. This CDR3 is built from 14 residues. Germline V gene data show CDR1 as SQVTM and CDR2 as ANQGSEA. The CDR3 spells CSVEIFVGNYGYTF. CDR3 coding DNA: TGCAGCGTTGAAATTTTCGTAGGGAACTATGGCTACACCTTC.

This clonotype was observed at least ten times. CDR3 sequence: CASSFRRMRGEQYF. The CDR3 nucleotides read TGTGCCAGCAGTTTCCGGCGAATGCGGGGCGAGCAGTACTTC. The chain recombines TRBV12-3 or TRBV12-4 with TRBJ2-7, with D possibly TRBD2 on 6 matching bases. V lost 3 bases and J lost 6, with 15 bases in between. The CDR3 length is 14 residues.

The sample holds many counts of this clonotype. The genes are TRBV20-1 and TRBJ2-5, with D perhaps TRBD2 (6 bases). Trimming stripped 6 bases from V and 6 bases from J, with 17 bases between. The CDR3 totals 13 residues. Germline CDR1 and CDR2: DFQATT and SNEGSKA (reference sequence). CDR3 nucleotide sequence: TGCAGTGCAAGCTTAGCGGCACATAAGACCCAGTACTTC. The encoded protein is CSASLAAHKTQYF.

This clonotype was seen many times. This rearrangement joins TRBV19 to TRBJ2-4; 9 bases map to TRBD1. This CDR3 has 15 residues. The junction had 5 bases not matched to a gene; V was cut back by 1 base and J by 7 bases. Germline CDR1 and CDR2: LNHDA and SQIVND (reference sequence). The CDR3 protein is CASSIAPGQGNIQYF. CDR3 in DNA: TGTGCCAGTAGTATAGCCCCCGGACAGGGGAACATTCAGTACTTC.

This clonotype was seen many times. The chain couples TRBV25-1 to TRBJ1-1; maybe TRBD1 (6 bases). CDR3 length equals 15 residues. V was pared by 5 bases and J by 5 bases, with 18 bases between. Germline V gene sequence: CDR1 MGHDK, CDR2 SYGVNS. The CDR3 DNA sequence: TGTGCCAGCAGTTTGGGGGGCGCATCTCGAACTGAAGCTTTCTTT. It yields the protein CASSLGGASRTEAFF.

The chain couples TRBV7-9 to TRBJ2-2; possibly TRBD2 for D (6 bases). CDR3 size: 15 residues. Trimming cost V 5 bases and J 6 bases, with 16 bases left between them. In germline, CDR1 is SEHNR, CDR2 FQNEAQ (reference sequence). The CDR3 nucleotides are TGTGCCAGCAGCCCCGCGGGGTTTAGCGCCGGGGAGCTGTTTTTT. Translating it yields CASSPAGFSAGELFF.

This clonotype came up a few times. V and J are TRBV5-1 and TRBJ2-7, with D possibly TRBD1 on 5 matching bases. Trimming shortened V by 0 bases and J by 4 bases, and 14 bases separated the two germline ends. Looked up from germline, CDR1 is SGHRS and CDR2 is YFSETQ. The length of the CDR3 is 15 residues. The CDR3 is CASSLAGRPGYEQYF. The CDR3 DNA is TGCGCCAGCAGCTTGGCCGGACGCCCAGGGTACGAGCAGTACTTC.

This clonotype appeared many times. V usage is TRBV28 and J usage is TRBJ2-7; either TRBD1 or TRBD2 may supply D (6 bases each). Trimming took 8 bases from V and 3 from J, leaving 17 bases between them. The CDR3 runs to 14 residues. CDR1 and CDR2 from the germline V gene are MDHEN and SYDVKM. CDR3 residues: CASAEGGQYYEQYF. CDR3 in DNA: TGTGCCAGCGCTGAGGGGGGACAATACTACGAGCAGTACTTC.

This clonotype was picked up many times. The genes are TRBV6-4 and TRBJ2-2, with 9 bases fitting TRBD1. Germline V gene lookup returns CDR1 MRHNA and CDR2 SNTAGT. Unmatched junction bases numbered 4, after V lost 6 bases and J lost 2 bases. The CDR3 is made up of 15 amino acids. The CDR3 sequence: CASRRDRANTGELFF. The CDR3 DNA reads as TGTGCCAGCAGAAGGGACAGGGCAAACACCGGGGAGCTGTTTTTT.

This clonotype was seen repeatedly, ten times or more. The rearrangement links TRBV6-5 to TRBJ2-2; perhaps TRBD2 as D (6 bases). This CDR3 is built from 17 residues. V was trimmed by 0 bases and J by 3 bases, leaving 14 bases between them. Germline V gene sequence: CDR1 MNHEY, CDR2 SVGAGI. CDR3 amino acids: CASSYSIAGTYTGELFF. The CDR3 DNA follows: TGTGCCAGCAGTTACTCGATTGCAGGGACTTACACCGGGGAGCTGTTTTTT.

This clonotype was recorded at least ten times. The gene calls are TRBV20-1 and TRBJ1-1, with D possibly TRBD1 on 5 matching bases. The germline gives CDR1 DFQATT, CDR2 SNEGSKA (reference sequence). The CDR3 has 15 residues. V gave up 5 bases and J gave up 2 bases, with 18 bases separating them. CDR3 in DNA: TGCAGTGCTCCTTATGTTGTTAGGGGAAACACTGAAGCTTTCTTT. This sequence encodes CSAPYVVRGNTEAFF.

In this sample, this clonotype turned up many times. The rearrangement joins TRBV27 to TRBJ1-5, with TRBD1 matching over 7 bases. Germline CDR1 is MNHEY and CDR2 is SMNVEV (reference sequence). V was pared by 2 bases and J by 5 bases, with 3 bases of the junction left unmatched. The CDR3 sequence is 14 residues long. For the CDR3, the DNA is TGTGCCAGCAGTTTAAGGGGGCGAGATCAGCCCCAGCATTTT. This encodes CASSLRGRDQPQHF.

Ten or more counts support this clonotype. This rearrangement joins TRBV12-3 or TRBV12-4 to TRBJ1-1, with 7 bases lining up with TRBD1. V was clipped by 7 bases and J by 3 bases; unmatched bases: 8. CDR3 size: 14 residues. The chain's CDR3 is CASNQAGGDTEAFF. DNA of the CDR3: TGTGCCAGCAATCAGGCAGGGGGGGACACTGAAGCTTTCTTT.

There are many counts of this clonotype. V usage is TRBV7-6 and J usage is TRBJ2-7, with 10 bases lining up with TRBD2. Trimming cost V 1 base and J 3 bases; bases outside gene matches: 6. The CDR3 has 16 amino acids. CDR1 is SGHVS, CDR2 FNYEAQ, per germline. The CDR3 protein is CASSLEPSGRIYEQYF. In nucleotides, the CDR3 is TGTGCCAGCAGCTTAGAACCTAGCGGGAGAATCTACGAGCAGTACTTC.

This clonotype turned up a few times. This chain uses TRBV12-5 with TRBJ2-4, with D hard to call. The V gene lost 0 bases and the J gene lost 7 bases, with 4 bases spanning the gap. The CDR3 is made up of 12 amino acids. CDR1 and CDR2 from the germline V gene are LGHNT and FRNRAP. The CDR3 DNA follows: TGTGCTAGTGGTTTGGTACACAACATTCAGTACTTC. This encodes CASGLVHNIQYF.

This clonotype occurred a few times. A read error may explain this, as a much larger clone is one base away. The CDR3 coding sequence is TGTGCCAGCTCACCGCGAGGGACGCGCAATCCACCCCTCCACTTT. Protein: CASSPRGTRNPPLHF. The chain carries TRBV18 and TRBJ1-6; maybe TRBD1 (5 bases). V dropped 3 bases and J dropped 11 bases, with 17 bases sitting between them. CDR3 length: 15 residues. Germline CDR1 and CDR2: KGHSH and LQKENI.

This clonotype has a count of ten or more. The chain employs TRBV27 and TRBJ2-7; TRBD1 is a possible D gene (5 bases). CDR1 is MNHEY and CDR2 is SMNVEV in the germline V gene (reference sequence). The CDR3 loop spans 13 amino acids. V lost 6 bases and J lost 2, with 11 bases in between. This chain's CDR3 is CASSPREAYEQYF. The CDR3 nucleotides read TGTGCCAGCAGCCCCAGGGAAGCCTACGAGCAGTACTTC.

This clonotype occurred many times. This chain's CDR3 is CASSVQSSGNTIYF. CDR3 nucleotides: TGTGCCAGCAGCGTTCAATCTTCCGGAAACACCATATATTTT. The chain uses TRBV9 and TRBJ1-3; D gene ambiguous. The length of the CDR3 is 14 residues. Germline lookup yields CDR1 SGDLS and CDR2 YYNGEE. The V and J ends lost 2 bases and 4 bases respectively, with 10 bases between them.